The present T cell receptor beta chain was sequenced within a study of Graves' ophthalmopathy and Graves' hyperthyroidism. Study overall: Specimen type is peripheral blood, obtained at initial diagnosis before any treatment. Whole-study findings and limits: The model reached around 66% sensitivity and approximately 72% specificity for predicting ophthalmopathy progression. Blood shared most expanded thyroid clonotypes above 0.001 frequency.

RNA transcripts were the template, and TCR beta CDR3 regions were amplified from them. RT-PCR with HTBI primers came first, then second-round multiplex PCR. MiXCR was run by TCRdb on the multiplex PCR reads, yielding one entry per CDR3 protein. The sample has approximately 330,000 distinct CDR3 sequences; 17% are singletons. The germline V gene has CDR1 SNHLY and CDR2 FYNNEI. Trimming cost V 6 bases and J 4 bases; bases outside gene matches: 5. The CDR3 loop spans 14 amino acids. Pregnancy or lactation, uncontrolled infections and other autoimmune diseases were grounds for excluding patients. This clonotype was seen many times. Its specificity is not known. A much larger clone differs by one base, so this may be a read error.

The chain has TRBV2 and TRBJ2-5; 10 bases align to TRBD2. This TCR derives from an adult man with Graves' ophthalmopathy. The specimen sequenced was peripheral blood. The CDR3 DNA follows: TGTGCCAGCAGGGTAGCGGGAGGAGGAGAGACCCAGTACTTC. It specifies CASRVAGGGETQYF.